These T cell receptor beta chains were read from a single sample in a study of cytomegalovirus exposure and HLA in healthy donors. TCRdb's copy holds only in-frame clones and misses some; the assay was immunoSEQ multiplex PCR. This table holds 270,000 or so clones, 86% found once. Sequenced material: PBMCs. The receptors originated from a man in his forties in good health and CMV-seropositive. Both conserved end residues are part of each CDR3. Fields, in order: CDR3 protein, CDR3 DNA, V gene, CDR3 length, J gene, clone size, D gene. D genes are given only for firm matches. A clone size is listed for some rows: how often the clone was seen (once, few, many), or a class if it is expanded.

CASSQTGTYEQYF,TGTGCCAGCAGCCAGACAGGGACCTACGAGCAGTACTTC,TRBV7-9,13,TRBJ2-7,NA,TRBD1
CASSGTGAYEQYF,TGTGCCAGTAGTGGGACAGGGGCCTACGAGCAGTACTTC,TRBV19,13,TRBJ2-7,NA,TRBD1
CASSPRTGMVETQYF,TGTGCCAGTAGTCCCCGGACAGGGATGGTGGAGACCCAGTACTTC,TRBV19,15,TRBJ2-5,NA,TRBD1
CASSMISNQPQHF,TGTGCCAGTAGTATGATTAGTAATCAGCCCCAGCATTTT,TRBV19,13,TRBJ1-5,NA,NA
CATRTGGGDEQYF,TGTGCCACCCGGACAGGGGGCGGAGACGAGCAGTACTTC,TRBV6-5,13,TRBJ2-7,NA,TRBD1
CASRSTGKNIQYF,TGTGCCAGCAGATCTACAGGGAAAAACATTCAGTACTTC,TRBV6-5,13,TRBJ2-4,NA,NA
CASSAWDKTYEQYF,TGTGCCAGCAGTGCCTGGGACAAAACCTACGAGCAGTACTTC,TRBV27,14,TRBJ2-7,NA,NA
CAISEPEGMNTEAFF,TGTGCCATCAGTGAGCCTGAGGGCATGAACACTGAAGCTTTCTTT,TRBV10-3,15,TRBJ1-1,NA,NA
CASSRGLAGGEQYF,TGTGCCAGCAGCCGCGGACTAGCGGGAGGCGAGCAGTACTTC,TRBV4-2,14,TRBJ2-7,NA,TRBD2
CASSIAGTGGEDTEAFF,TGTGCCAGTAGTATAGCCGGGACAGGGGGCGAGGACACTGAAGCTTTCTTT,TRBV19,17,TRBJ1-1,NA,TRBD1
CASSNTPNYGYTF,TGTGCCAGCAGTAACACACCTAACTATGGCTACACCTTC,TRBV6-4,13,TRBJ1-2,few,NA